The 8 T cell receptor beta chains reported below all come from one sample, sequenced in a study of blood T cell repertoires in COVID-19. Only in-frame clones appear in the TCRdb table, and some are missing; sequencing was by immunoSEQ multiplex PCR. The sample shows 55,000 to 85,000 clones, around 84% of them seen only once. Sequences were obtained from peripheral blood. Source of these receptors: a woman in her 70s with acute or convalescent COVID-19.

V is TRBV6-5 and J is TRBJ2-6; D unclear. Germline assignment: CDR1 MNHEY and CDR2 SVGAGI. V shed 7 bases and J shed 1 base, with 8 bases lying between them. The CDR3 contains 14 residues. The CDR3 DNA reads as TGTGCCAGCAAACGGTTTTCTGGGGCCAACGTCCTGACTTTC. Translation: CASKRFSGANVLTF.

The CDR3 nucleotides read TGTGCCAGCACAGCCTGGGGGGGGCAATGGAATGAGCAGTTCTTC. It is translated as CASTAWGGQWNEQFF. The rearrangement uses TRBV9 and TRBJ2-1; tentatively, D is TRBD2 (7 bases). Trimming took off 6 bases at V and 7 bases at J, with 20 bases between the two ends. In germline, CDR1 is SGDLS, CDR2 YYNGEE. The CDR3 loop spans 15 amino acids.

This rearrangement joins TRBV7-2 to TRBJ1-5; D gene uncertain. V was clipped by 5 bases and J by 0 bases, with 14 bases between them. This CDR3 spans 16 amino acids. The germline V gene has CDR1 SGHTA and CDR2 FQGNSA. The CDR3 nucleotides are TGTGCCAGCAGCGCCCCCGGCGGTGATAGCAATCAGCCCCAGCATTTT. This codes for CASSAPGGDSNQPQHF.

The chain carries TRBV7-6 and TRBJ2-1; D remains ambiguous. The V gene's germline CDR1 is SGHVS and CDR2 FNYEAQ. The ends were cut back, 0 bases at V and 0 bases at J, with 9 bases in the middle. This CDR3 is 16 amino acids long. CDR3 nucleotide sequence: TGTGCCAGCAGCTTAGCAGGCGGTCTCTCCTACAATGAGCAGTTCTTC. Protein product: CASSLAGGLSYNEQFF.

The genes are TRBV6-5 and TRBJ1-1; D call uncertain. CDR3 length equals 12 residues. Germline V gene sequence: CDR1 MNHEY, CDR2 SVGAGI. The ends were cut back, 11 bases at V and 11 bases at J, with 21 bases in the middle. The CDR3 sequence is CAGGKGTVGAFF. The CDR3 DNA is TGTGCCGGAGGGAAAGGAACGGTCGGGGCTTTCTTT.

V usage is TRBV6-1 and J usage is TRBJ1-5, with D possibly TRBD1 on 6 matching bases. The ends were cut back, 1 base at V and 7 bases at J, with 14 bases in the middle. The CDR3 runs 15 residues. CDR1 is MNHNS and CDR2 is SASEGT in the germline V gene. In nucleotides, the CDR3 is TGTGCCAGCAGTGAAGTTGGAACAGGGTGGCAGCCCCAGCATTTT. It encodes CASSEVGTGWQPQHF.

This sequence joins TRBV19 and TRBJ1-5; D remains unclear. The CDR3 is 15 amino acids. From germline, CDR1 is LNHDA and CDR2 SQIVND (reference sequence). V lost 5 bases and J lost 0, with 11 bases in between. The CDR3 nucleotides are TGTGCCAGTAGTTTCCGGGATTATAGCAATCAGCCCCAGCATTTT. Translated: CASSFRDYSNQPQHF.

The chain joins TRBV18 to TRBJ2-2, with 9 bases aligning to TRBD2. Germline values: CDR1 KGHSH, CDR2 LQKENI. V shed 6 bases and J 4 bases; nucleotides not matched to a gene: 12. This CDR3 contains 17 residues. CDR3 residues: CASSPPAGGPFTGELFF. The CDR3 nucleotides are TGTGCCAGCTCCCCCCCGGCGGGAGGGCCGTTCACCGGGGAGCTGTTTTTT.